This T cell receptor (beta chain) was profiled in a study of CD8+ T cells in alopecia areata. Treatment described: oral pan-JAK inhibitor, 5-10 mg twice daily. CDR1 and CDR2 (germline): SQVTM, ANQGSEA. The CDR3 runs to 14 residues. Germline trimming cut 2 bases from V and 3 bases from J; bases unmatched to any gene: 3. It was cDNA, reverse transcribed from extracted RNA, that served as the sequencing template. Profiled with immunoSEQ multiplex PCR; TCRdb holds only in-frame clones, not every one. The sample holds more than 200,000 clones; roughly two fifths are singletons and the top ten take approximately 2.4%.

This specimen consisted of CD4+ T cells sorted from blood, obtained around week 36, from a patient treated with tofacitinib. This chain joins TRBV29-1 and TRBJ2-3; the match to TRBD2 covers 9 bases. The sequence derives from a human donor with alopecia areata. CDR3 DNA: TGCAGCGTTGAATTCCTAGCGGGAACAGATACGCAGTATTTT. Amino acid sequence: CSVEFLAGTDTQYF.